This T cell receptor beta chain was identified in a study of regulatory T cells in long-lasting Graves disease. General study points: TCR diversity was lower in persistent Graves' patients (versus newly diagnosed ones).

This clonotype was observed at least ten times. Its antigen is unknown. Through Arm-PCR of CDR3 regions and iRepertoire HTBI primers, TCR beta libraries were built. Each CDR3 protein is one row after TCRdb ran MiXCR on the multiplex PCR reads. The sample has about 380,000 distinct CDR3 sequences, roughly a sixth seen once. Time point described: newly diagnosed GD, antithyroid drugs for less than 3 months. Generation of the TCR library employed RNA extracted from PBMCs. A peripheral blood sample, 7 to 9.5 milliliters in volume, was drawn into EDTA tubes. This sequence was found in a female donor with Graves disease. The specimen was peripheral blood mononuclear cells (PBMCs), collected at new diagnosis, from a patient treated with antithyroid drugs.

The CDR3 DNA is TGTGCCAGCAGCCCCAGGAGGGGACAGGGGGAGGGAGAGACCCAGTACTTC. Protein: CASSPRRGQGEGETQYF. The V call is TRBV7-9, the J call TRBJ2-5; TRBD1 aligns across 11 bases. The CDR3 is 17 amino acids. The germline V gene has CDR1 SEHNR and CDR2 FQNEAQ (reference sequence). Trimming took 5 bases from V and 4 from J; bases not matched to a gene: 12.